The 9 T cell receptor beta chains presented below share a single source sample, sequenced in a study of blood T cell repertoires in COVID-19. TCRdb's copy holds only in-frame clones and misses some; the assay was immunoSEQ multiplex PCR. Among roughly 53,000 clones, roughly 84% were seen once, and the ten largest hold more than 13%. The source material was peripheral blood. Receptors were obtained from a human donor in a cohort sampled during active COVID-19.

The chain recombines TRBV29-1 with TRBJ1-1, with 7 bases identical to TRBD1. Germline trimming cut 7 bases from V and 6 bases from J; bases unmatched to any gene: 8. Germline lookup yields CDR1 SQVTM and CDR2 ANQGSEA. The CDR3 extends over 12 amino acids. The CDR3 reads CSAGDRAAEAFF. The CDR3 nucleotides read TGCAGCGCTGGAGACAGGGCGGCTGAAGCTTTCTTT. The full variable domain, completed using reference TRBV29-1 and TRBJ1-1, is SAVISQKPSRDICQRGTSLTIQCQVDSQVTMMFWYRQQPGQSLTLIATANQGSEATYESGFVIDKFPISRPNLTFSTLTVSNMSPEDSSIYLCSAGDRAAEAFFGQGTRLTVV.

The rearrangement uses TRBV29-1 and TRBJ2-3; weak D call: TRBD2 (6 bases). The CDR3 is 14 residues long. Germline V gene sequence: CDR1 SQVTM, CDR2 ANQGSEA. V shed 7 bases and J shed 2 bases, with 16 bases lying between them. CDR3: CSAFGGISTDTQYF. CDR3 coding DNA: TGCAGCGCGTTTGGCGGGATATCCACAGATACGCAGTATTTT.

The J gene is TRBJ1-1, the V gene TRBV19, with a tentative D call TRBD1 (5 bases). Trimming took off 6 bases at V and 10 bases at J, with 15 bases between the two ends. Per germline, CDR1 LNHDA and CDR2 SQIVND (reference sequence). The CDR3 loop spans 12 amino acids. The CDR3 DNA follows: TGTGCCAGTAGGATGACCGGCGGGGGAGCTTTCTTT. It is translated as CASRMTGGGAFF.

The chain combines TRBV7-9 with TRBJ1-4; 8 bases match TRBD1. CDR1 is SEHNR and CDR2 is FQNEAQ in the germline V gene (reference sequence). The CDR3 extends over 16 amino acids. Losses at the gene ends were 1 base for V and 3 bases for J; bases not matched to a gene: 4. The CDR3 DNA follows: TGTGCCAGCAGCTTAGGTACGGGACAGGCTAATGAAAAACTGTTTTTT. Amino acid sequence: CASSLGTGQANEKLFF.

The chain employs TRBV29-1 and TRBJ2-7, with 8 bases identical to TRBD2. Germline V CDR1 and CDR2: SQVTM, ANQGSEA. The CDR3 extends over 12 amino acids. The CDR3: CSRGTSSYEQYF. DNA for the CDR3: TGCAGTCGGGGGACTAGCTCCTACGAGCAGTACTTC.

This clone was recorded once. This chain connects TRBV19 to TRBJ1-2, with 7 bases fitting TRBD1. The CDR3 totals 17 residues. CDR1 is LNHDA, CDR2 SQIVND, per germline (reference sequence). Trimming removed 3 bases from V and 8 bases from J; junction bases left unmatched: 18. The DNA for the CDR3 is TGTGCCAGTAGTATGGCCAGGGGACAGACAATACAGCGGGGCTACACCTTC. Encoded protein: CASSMARGQTIQRGYTF.

The CDR3, as DNA: TGTGCCAGCAGCCCCCCCGGGGAAGAGACCCAGTACTTC. It specifies CASSPPGEETQYF. The rearrangement joins TRBV7-2 to TRBJ2-5, with a possible D match to TRBD2 (5 bases). The CDR3 length is 13 residues. V lost 5 bases, J lost 3 bases, and 10 bases lay in between. CDR1 SGHTA and CDR2 FQGNSA come from the germline V gene.

This chain connects TRBV5-4 to TRBJ1-1, with TRBD1 as a possible D gene (5 bases). CDR3 size: 13 residues. The germline CDR1 and CDR2 sequences are SGHNT and YYREEE (reference sequence). V gave up 1 base and J gave up 6 bases, with 10 bases separating them. The CDR3 DNA reads TGTGCCAGCAGCTTGTACCAGGGCGCTGAAGCTTTCTTT. Its translation is CASSLYQGAEAFF. The full variable domain, in which reference TRBV5-4 and TRBJ1-1 provide the parts outside the CDR3, is ETGVTQSPTHLIKTRGQQVTLRCSSQSGHNTVSWYQQALGQGPQFIFQYYREEENGRGNFPPRFSGLQFPNYSSELNVNALELDDSALYLCASSLYQGAEAFFGQGTRLTVV.

The DNA for the CDR3 is TGTGCCAGCACCCAGGGGACTGGAAACACCATATATTTT. It specifies CASTQGTGNTIYF. The chain couples TRBV6-5 to TRBJ1-3; tentative D call: TRBD1 (6 bases). V gave up 7 bases and J gave up 2 bases, with 9 bases separating them. CDR1 and CDR2 (germline): MNHEY, SVGAGI. The CDR3 runs to 13 residues.